This T cell receptor (beta chain) was sequenced in a study of cytomegalovirus exposure and HLA in healthy donors. Study findings and constraints: Sequencing depth roughly uniform across donors was assumed in presence/absence analyses. Later, an analysis showed that TCR beta chains associated with HLA were more clonally expanded than others that were equally common. CMV serostatus was the sole immune exposure information available. Association of a missense DCLRE1C variant with TCR beta V- and J-gene trimming was reported in a later analysis.

V shed 7 bases and J shed 4 bases, with 14 bases lying between them. Germline assignment: CDR1 LNHDA and CDR2 SQIVND (reference sequence). CDR3 length equals 14 residues. This clone was seen only a few times. Its matching antigen is unknown. It was with 60 Vbeta and 13 Jbeta primers that the PCR ran. The method was immunoSEQ multiplex PCR; TCRdb's version includes in-frame clones alone and lacks a portion of them. The sample contains some 110,000 clones, 10% of which appear only once. Sequenced input: PBMCs. V gene TRBV19 combines with J gene TRBJ2-1; perhaps TRBD2 as D (6 bases). This TCR came from a man aged 35 to 55 in good health and CMV-seropositive. CDR3 nucleotide sequence: TGTGCCAGTACCGCTTCGGAGGGATACAATGAGCAGTTCTTC. Translated, it gives CASTASEGYNEQFF.